This entry is about one TCR beta chain. Its antigen is unknown. The data originate from a study of T cells expressing NK-cell markers. Study-wide background: Of eight sequenced donors, seven were HCMV-seropositive and one HCMV-seronegative. Study-wide points: Similarly, these clonotypes led the CD3+CD56-NKG2C+ fraction as well in a few donors.

Germline V gene sequence: CDR1 SGHNT, CDR2 YYREEE (reference sequence). The CDR3 has 15 amino acids. TCRdb re-called the 5' RACE reads and gives one entry per CDR3 protein, without DNA. This sample carries roughly 430,000 distinct CDR3 sequences, with roughly 7.2% going to the ten biggest clones. The rearrangement links TRBV5-4 to TRBJ2-2; lacking DNA, the TRBD2 call made by TCRdb goes unchecked. The TCR was taken from a woman between 18 and 70 years old in good health. The sample taken for sequencing was blood T cells: a sorted CD56 or NKG2C T cell subset, CD4+ or CD8+ T cells, or bulk PBMC T cells (not recorded which). The CDR3 loop reads CASKLAGQNTGELFF.